One TCR beta chain is described in this entry. A much more abundant neighbour one base away suggests this may be a read error. No conserved phenylalanine or tryptophan ends this CDR3, so it is likely a read error. CDR3 length equals 13 residues. Trimming removed 8 bases from V and 0 bases from J, with 10 bases in between. Germline CDR1 reads MNHEY; CDR2 reads SMNVEV (reference sequence). From roughly 390 ng of RNA, a library with molecular barcoded alpha/delta and beta/gamma adaptors was made. TCRdb used MiXCR to reprocess the reads, holding one entry per CDR3 protein. The profile shows 20,000 to 25,000 distinct CDR3 sequences, about 13% of them singletons. This sample is drawn from a study of read filtering for tumor transcriptome and immune sequencing. Turning to the study itself: The cohort had roughly 17 men and approximately 13 women aged about 45 to 80, mean about 66 years.

The clonotype comes from a donor at least 40 years old with multiple myeloma. The sequencing sample was made of a population of CD138-negative cells sorted from bone marrow. This chain uses TRBV27 with TRBJ1-1, with D possibly being TRBD1 (5 bases). The CDR3, as DNA: TGTGCCAGCTCTAGGGGAATGAACACTGAAGCTTTCTCT. This sequence encodes CASSRGMNTEAFS.